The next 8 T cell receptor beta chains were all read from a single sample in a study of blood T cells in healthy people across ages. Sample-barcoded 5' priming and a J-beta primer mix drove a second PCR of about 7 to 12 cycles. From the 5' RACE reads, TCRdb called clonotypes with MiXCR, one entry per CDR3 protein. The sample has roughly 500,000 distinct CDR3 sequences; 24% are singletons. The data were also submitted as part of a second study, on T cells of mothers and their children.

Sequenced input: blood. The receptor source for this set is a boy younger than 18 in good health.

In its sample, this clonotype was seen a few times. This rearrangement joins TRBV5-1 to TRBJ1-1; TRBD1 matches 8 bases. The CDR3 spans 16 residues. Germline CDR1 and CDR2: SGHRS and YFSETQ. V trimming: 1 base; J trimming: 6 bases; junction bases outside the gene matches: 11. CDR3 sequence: CASSLLFDRGSAEAFF. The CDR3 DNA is TGCGCCAGCAGCTTGTTATTCGACAGGGGCTCTGCTGAAGCTTTCTTT.

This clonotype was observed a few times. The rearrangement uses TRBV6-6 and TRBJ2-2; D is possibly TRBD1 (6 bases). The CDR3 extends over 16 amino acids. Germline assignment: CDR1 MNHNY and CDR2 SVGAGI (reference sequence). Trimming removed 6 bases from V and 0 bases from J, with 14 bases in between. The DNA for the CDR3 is TGTGCCAGCAGAGAGACAGGCTACGCGAACACCGGGGAGCTGTTTTTT. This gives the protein CASRETGYANTGELFF.

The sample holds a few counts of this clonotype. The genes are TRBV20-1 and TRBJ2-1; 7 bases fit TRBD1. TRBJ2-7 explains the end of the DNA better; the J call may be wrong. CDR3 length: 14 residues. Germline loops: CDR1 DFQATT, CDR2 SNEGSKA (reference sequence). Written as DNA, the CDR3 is TGCAGTGCCACGGGACAGTCGAGATCCTACGAGCAGTACTTC. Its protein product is CSATGQSRSYEQYF.

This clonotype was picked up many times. This chain's CDR3 is CASSLSTGNQPQHF. CDR3 bases: TGTGCCAGCAGCTTATCGACAGGGAACCAGCCCCAGCATTTT. The rearrangement uses TRBV7-2 and TRBJ1-5, with 7 positions matching TRBD1. The trim removed 2 bases at V and 7 bases at J, leaving 5 bases unmatched. The CDR3 extends over 14 amino acids. Germline lookup yields CDR1 SGHTA and CDR2 FQGNSA.

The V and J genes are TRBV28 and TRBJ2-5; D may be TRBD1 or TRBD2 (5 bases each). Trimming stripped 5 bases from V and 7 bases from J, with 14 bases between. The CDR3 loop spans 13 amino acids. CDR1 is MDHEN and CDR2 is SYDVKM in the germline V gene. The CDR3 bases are TGTGCCAGCAGTCATACTAGGGGCGGGACCCAGTACTTC. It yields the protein CASSHTRGGTQYF.

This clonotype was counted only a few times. CDR3 bases: TGTGCCAGCAGCTTAAGGTTTCGGACAGGGAAGAAAGAAAAACTGTTTTTT. This gives the protein CASSLRFRTGKKEKLFF. The chain has TRBV7-9 and TRBJ1-4, with 8 positions matching TRBD1. Germline-derived CDR1 and CDR2 are SEHNR and FQNEAQ (reference sequence). Trimming cost V 2 bases and J 8 bases; bases outside gene matches: 13. The CDR3 runs 17 residues.

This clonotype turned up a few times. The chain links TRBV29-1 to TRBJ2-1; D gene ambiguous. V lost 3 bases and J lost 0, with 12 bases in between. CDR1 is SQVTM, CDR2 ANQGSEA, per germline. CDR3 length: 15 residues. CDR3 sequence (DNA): TGCAGCGTTGATGGTGGCCACCGCTCCTACAATGAGCAGTTCTTC. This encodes CSVDGGHRSYNEQFF.

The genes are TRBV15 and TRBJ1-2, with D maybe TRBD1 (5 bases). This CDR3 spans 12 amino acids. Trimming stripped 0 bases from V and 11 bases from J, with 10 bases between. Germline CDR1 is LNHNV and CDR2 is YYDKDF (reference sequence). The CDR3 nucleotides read TGTGCCACCAGCAGAGATCAGGGCGGGTACACCTTC. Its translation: CATSRDQGGYTF. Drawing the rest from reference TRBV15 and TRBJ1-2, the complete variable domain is DAMVIQNPRYQVTQFGKPVTLSCSQTLNHNVMYWYQQKSSQAPKLLFHYYDKDFNNEADTPDNFQSRRPNTSFCFLDIRSPGLGDTAMYLCATSRDQGGYTFGSGTRLTVV.